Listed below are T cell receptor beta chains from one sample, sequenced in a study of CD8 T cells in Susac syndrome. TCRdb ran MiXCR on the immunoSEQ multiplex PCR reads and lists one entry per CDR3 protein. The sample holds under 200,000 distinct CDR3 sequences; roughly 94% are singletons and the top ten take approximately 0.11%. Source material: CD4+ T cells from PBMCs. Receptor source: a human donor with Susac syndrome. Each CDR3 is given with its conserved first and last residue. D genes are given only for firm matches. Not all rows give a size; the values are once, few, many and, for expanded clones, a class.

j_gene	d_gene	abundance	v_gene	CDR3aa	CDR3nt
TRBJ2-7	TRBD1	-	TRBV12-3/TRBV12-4	CASSPARDRDMERYF	TGTGCCAGCAGTCCCGCCCGGGACAGGGATATGGAGAGGTACTTC
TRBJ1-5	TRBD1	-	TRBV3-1	CASSQWTGVGPQHF	TGTGCCAGCAGCCAATGGACAGGGGTTGGGCCCCAGCATTTT
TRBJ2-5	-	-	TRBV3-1	CASSQVSETQYF	TGTGCCAGCAGCCAAGTATCAGAGACCCAGTACTTC
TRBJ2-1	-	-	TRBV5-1	CASSSRPYNEQFF	TGCGCCAGCAGCTCCCGGCCCTACAATGAGCAGTTCTTC
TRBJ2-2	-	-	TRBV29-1	CSVLQSLNTGELFF	TGCAGCGTTCTCCAATCCCTAAACACCGGGGAGCTGTTTTTT
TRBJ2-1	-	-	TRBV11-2	CASSSSRGPRNEQFF	TGTGCCAGCAGCTCTTCCCGGGGGCCAAGGAATGAGCAGTTCTTC
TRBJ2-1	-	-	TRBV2	CASRLDRFTNEQFF	TGTGCCAGCAGACTTGACAGGTTTACCAATGAGCAGTTCTTC
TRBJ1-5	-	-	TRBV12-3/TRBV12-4	CASSLPRGNQPQHF	TGTGCCAGCAGCCTCCCCAGGGGTAATCAGCCCCAGCATTTT
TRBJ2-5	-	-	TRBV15	CATSRGSLETQYF	TGTGCCACCAGCAGGGGGAGCCTGGAGACCCAGTACTTC
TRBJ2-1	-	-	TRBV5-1	CASSLGFGDYNEQFF	TGCGCCAGCAGCTTGGGGTTCGGGGATTACAATGAGCAGTTCTTC
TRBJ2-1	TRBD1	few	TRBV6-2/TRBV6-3	CASSLDRGSYNEQFF	TGTGCCAGCAGTTTGGACAGGGGCTCCTACAATGAGCAGTTCTTC
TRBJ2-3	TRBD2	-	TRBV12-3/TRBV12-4	CASSRLSGGIDTQYF	TGTGCCAGCAGCCGTTTGAGCGGGGGGATAGATACGCAGTATTTT
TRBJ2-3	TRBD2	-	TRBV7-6	CASSPQRGGLDTQYF	TGTGCCAGCAGCCCCCAGCGGGGGGGCCTGGATACGCAGTATTTT
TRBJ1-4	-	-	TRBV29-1	CSAGGGQGPEKLFF	TGCAGCGCCGGAGGGGGGCAGGGCCCTGAAAAACTGTTTTTT
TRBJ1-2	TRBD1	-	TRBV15	CATSRAGGQGGYGYTF	TGTGCCACCAGCAGAGCTGGGGGACAGGGGGGCTATGGCTACACCTTC
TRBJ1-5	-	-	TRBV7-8	CASSLARFGDQPQHF	TGTGCCAGCAGCTTAGCTAGGTTTGGGGATCAGCCCCAGCATTTT
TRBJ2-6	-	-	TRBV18	CASSPSLAGSGANVLTF	TGTGCCAGCTCACCAAGCCTAGCAGGGTCTGGGGCCAACGTCCTGACTTTC
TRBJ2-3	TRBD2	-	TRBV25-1	CASSEWTSGASTDTQYF	TGTGCCAGCAGTGAATGGACTAGCGGGGCTAGCACAGATACGCAGTATTTT
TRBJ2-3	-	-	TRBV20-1	CSATIWGNKGIDTQYF	TGCAGTGCCACGATCTGGGGAAATAAGGGGATAGATACGCAGTATTTT
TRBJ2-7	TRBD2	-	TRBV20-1	CSAPPERGGYEQYF	TGCAGTGCTCCCCCCGAGCGGGGGGGGTACGAGCAGTACTTC
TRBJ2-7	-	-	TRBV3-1	CASSQEEGSEQYF	TGTGCCAGCAGCCAAGAAGAGGGCTCCGAGCAGTACTTC
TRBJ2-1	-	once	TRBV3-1	CASSQNEIKSGEQFF	TGTGCCAGCAGCCAGAATGAAATAAAATCGGGTGAGCAGTTCTTC
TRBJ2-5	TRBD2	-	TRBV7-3	CASSSLAGGPETQYF	TGTGCCAGCAGCTCACTAGCGGGGGGGCCGGAGACCCAGTACTTC
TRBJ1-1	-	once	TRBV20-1	CSASDSPGTEAFF	TGCAGTGCTAGTGATTCCCCGGGTACTGAAGCTTTCTTT
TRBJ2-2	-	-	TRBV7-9	CASSDTPTGELFF	TGTGCCAGCAGCGACACCCCCACCGGGGAGCTGTTTTTT
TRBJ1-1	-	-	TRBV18	CASSPNGRKNTEAFF	TGTGCCAGCTCACCAAACGGCAGAAAGAACACTGAAGCTTTCTTT
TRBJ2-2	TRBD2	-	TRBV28	CASSLGGEDGGELFF	TGTGCCAGCAGTTTGGGAGGGGAGGACGGCGGGGAGCTGTTTTTT
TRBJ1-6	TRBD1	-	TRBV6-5	CASSSSRQGNSPLHF	TGTGCCAGCAGTAGCTCCAGACAGGGGAACTCACCCCTCCACTTT
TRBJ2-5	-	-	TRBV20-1	CFWGTQETQYF	TGCTTCTGGGGGACTCAAGAGACCCAGTACTTC
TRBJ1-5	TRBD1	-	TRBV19	CASSIGTLPGTGGQPQHF	TGTGCCAGTAGTATTGGTACCCTCCCGGGGACAGGAGGTCAGCCCCAGCATTTT
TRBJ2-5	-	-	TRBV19	CASRTPGQNEETQYF	TGTGCCAGTCGTACCCCTGGACAGAATGAAGAGACCCAGTACTTC
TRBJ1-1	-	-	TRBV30	CASGLSPEAFF	TGTGCCTCGGGCCTCTCCCCTGAAGCTTTCTTT
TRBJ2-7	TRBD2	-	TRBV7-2	CASRDSGTSGGGEQYF	TGTGCCAGCAGAGATTCCGGGACTAGCGGGGGGGGCGAGCAGTACTTC
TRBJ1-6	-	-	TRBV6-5	CASSYEGSPLHF	TGTGCCAGCAGTTACGAGGGTTCACCCCTCCACTTT
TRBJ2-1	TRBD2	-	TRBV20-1	CSAQRGMYNEQFF	TGCAGTGCCCAGCGGGGAATGTACAATGAGCAGTTCTTC
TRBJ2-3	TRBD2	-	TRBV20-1	CSASRLAGATDTQYF	TGCAGTGCTAGCAGACTAGCGGGGGCCACAGATACGCAGTATTTT
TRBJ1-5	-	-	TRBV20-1	CSVTQGPYNQPQHF	TGCAGTGTAACCCAGGGGCCCTACAATCAGCCCCAGCATTTT
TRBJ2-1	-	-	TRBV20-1	CSASRGGGNRNEQFF	TGCAGTGCCAGTCGAGGCGGAGGGAATCGGAATGAGCAGTTCTTC
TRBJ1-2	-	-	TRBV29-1	CSLRMGNYGYTF	TGCAGCCTGCGGATGGGTAACTATGGCTACACCTTC
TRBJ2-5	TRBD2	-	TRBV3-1	CASSRREVQRPETQYF	TGTGCCAGCAGCCGACGGGAGGTCCAACGTCCAGAGACCCAGTACTTC
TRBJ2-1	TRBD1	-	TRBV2	CASRAGQGGYEQFF	TGTGCCAGCAGGGCGGGACAGGGAGGGTATGAGCAGTTCTTC
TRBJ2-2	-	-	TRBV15	CATSRSRQTEDTGELFF	TGTGCCACCAGCAGATCCCGACAGACCGAGGACACCGGGGAGCTGTTTTTT
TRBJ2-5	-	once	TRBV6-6	CASTQRVGETQYF	TGTGCCAGCACGCAACGGGTCGGGGAGACCCAGTACTTC
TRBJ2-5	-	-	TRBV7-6	CASSLATGPGETQYF	TGTGCCAGCAGCTTAGCCACAGGGCCAGGGGAGACCCAGTACTTC
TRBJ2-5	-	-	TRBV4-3	CASSQSVTGQETQYF	TGCGCCAGCAGCCAATCCGTGACAGGCCAAGAGACCCAGTACTTC
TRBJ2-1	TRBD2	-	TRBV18	CASSTGGSGNEQFF	TGTGCCAGCTCCACCGGGGGGTCAGGCAATGAGCAGTTCTTC
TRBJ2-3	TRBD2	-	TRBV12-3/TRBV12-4	CASSVSGASTDTQYF	TGTGCCAGCAGTGTTAGCGGGGCTAGCACAGATACGCAGTATTTT
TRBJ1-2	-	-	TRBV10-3	CAISEASNYGYTF	TGTGCCATCAGTGAAGCGTCTAACTATGGCTACACCTTC
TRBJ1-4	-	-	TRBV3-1	CASSMRDGHNEKLFF	TGTGCCAGCAGCATGCGGGACGGCCATAATGAAAAACTGTTTTTT
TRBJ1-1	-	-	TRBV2	CASSLGGRAAFF	TGTGCCAGCAGCCTAGGGGGGAGGGCAGCTTTCTTT